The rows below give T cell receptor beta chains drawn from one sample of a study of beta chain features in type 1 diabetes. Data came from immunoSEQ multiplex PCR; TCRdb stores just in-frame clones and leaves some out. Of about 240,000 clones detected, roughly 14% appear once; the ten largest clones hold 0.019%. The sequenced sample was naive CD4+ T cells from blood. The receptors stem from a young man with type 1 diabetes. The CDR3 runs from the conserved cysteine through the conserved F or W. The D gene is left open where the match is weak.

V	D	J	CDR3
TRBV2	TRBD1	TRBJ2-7	CASSRQGYYEQYF
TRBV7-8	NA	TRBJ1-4	CASSLEENEKLFF
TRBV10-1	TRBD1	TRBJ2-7	CASSRTGANYEQYF
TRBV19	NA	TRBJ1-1	CASTIAGGAAVNTEAFF
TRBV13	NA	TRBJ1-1	CASSLQANTEAFF
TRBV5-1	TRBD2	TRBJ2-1	CASRTSGGAYEQFF
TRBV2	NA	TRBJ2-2	CASSGDSNTGELFF
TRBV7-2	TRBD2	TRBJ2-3	CASSLKLAGVTDTQYF
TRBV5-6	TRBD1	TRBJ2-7	CASSLPGTGRFHEQYF
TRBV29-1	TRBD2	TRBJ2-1	CSVDGGGTSGYNEQFF
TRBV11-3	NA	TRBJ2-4	CASSLEPGMGNIQYF
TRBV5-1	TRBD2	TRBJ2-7	CASSLGVAGSGQYF
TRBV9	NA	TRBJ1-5	CASSVFPTVSNQPQHF
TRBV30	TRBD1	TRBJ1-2	CAWSQDRGNGYTF
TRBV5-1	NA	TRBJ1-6	CASSSRAGDGSPLHF
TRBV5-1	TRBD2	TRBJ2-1	CASSPSTSGRFDEQFF
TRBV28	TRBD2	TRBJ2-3	CASSFRTSGFTDTQYF
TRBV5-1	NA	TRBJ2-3	CASNSASTDTQYF
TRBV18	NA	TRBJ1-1	CASSLGSQGTGAEAFF
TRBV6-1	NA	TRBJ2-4	CASSESASRASGKNIQYF
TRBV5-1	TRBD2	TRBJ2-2	CASSSIAGRTGELFF
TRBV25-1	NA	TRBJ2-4	CASLGQRGNIQYF
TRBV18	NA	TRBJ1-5	CASSRGSDQPQHF
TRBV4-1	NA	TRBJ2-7	CASSQDQLSYEQYF
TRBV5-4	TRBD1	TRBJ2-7	CASSLGTGSPYEQYF
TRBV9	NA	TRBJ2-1	CASSPGRSYNEQFF
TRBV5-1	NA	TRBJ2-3	CASSLALGLSTDTQYF
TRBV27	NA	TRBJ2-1	CASANADPRGSSYNEQFF
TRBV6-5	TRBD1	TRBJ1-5	CASSSGQGRQPQHF
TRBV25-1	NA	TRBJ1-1	CASSDQGTEAFF
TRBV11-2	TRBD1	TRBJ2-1	CASSQDRGNEQFF
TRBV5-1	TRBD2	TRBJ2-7	CASSLARGGPYEQYF
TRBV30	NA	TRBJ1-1	CAWSFRGNTEAFF
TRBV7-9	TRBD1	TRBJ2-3	CASISSDRVGTDTQYF
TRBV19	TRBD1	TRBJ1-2	CASSPPDRGGMRYTF
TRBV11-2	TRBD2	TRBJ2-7	CASSLGGRVGEQYF
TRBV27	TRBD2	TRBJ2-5	CASSSQAGGDYGETQYF
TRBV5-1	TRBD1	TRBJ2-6	CASSSDRGPLSVLTF
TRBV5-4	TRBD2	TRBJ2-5	CASSQSRGTSGQETQYF
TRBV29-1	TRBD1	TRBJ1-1	CSVGTGTEAFF
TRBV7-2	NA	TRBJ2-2	CASSRQTSNPNGELFF
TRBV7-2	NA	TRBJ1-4	CASSLDPTVGEKLFF